One sample yielded the 9 T cell receptor beta chains listed below, sequenced in a study of CD8 T cells in ankylosing spondylitis. Their target antigens are unknown. Study-wide results and caveats: What seemed typical of ankylosing spondylitis blood was a TCR beta motif built from 8 or 9 highly homologous variants.

TCRdb processed the 5' RACE reads anew with MiXCR; each CDR3 protein has one entry. The data show fewer than 550,000 distinct CDR3 sequences, approximately 5% seen once. The sequenced material came from blood, either unsorted or a sorted T cell fraction (not recorded which). The receptors here all came from a male donor with ankylosing spondylitis.

This clonotype was seen at least ten times. The chain carries TRBV9 and TRBJ2-7, with TRBD1 matching over 11 bases. Germline CDR1 reads SGDLS; CDR2 reads YYNGEE. The CDR3 totals 15 residues. The V segment lost 3 bases and the J segment 3 bases; nucleotides outside the gene matches: 5. DNA of the CDR3: TGTGCCAGCAGCGGGACAGGGGGCGCCGACTACGAGCAGTACTTC. This translates into CASSGTGGADYEQYF.

The sample holds many counts of this clonotype. V is TRBV20-1 and J is TRBJ1-6, with D tentatively TRBD1 (6 bases). The CDR3 totals 13 residues. Between the trimmed V and J ends, which lost 6 bases and 7 bases, there was a span of 13 bases. Germline CDR1 is DFQATT and CDR2 is SNEGSKA (reference sequence). The CDR3 reads CSANRAGNSPLHF. CDR3 DNA sequence: TGCAGTGCGAACAGGGCTGGGAATTCACCCCTCCACTTT.

This clonotype was recorded at least ten times. This rearrangement joins TRBV20-1 to TRBJ2-4; D gene ambiguous. The germline V gene encodes CDR1 DFQATT and CDR2 SNEGSKA (reference sequence). V was clipped by 3 bases and J by 8 bases, with 14 bases between them. CDR3 length: 13 residues. CDR3 nucleotide sequence: TGCAGTGCTAGCAATGGCCAGTCAGACATTCAGTACTTC. It is translated as CSASNGQSDIQYF.

This clonotype was observed at least ten times. The chain uses TRBV10-3 and TRBJ2-3; 7 bases are shared with TRBD1. The CDR3 length is 12 residues. Germline V gives CDR1 ENHRY, CDR2 SYGVKD. V was clipped by 6 bases and J by 4 bases; unmatched bases: 1. Here the CDR3 reads CAISDRADTQYF. CDR3 nucleotides: TGTGCCATCAGCGACAGGGCAGATACGCAGTATTTT.

This clonotype was picked up many times. This chain connects TRBV2 to TRBJ2-1; D might be TRBD2 (5 bases). The germline V and J ends were trimmed by 8 bases and 4 bases, with 12 bases remaining between them. CDR3 size: 13 residues. Germline V gives CDR1 SNHLY, CDR2 FYNNEI. Here the CDR3 DNA reads TGTGCCAGCGCGGACTTCATGTACAATGAGCAGTTCTTC. Protein product: CASADFMYNEQFF.

This clonotype was recorded at least ten times. This sequence joins TRBV20-1 and TRBJ2-1; 10 bases line up with TRBD2. The V gene end was trimmed by 4 bases and the J gene end by 5 bases; junction bases not matched to a gene: 5. Germline CDR1 is DFQATT and CDR2 is SNEGSKA (reference sequence). The CDR3 sequence is 14 residues long. The CDR3 DNA reads TGCAGTGCTAACTCACTAGCGGGACACAATGAGCAGTTCTTC. Translated: CSANSLAGHNEQFF.

In its sample, this clonotype was seen many times. One junction end does not reproduce the germline sequence, and a read error may be involved. The DNA of the CDR3 is TGTGCCCGTCTCCGGGCCAGAGGCTTC. Amino acid sequence: CARLRARGF. The V gene is TRBV12-3 or TRBV12-4, the J gene TRBJ2-4; the D is unclear. CDR3 length: 9 amino acids.

The table lists this clonotype with many counts. Written as DNA, the CDR3 is TGTGCCATCAGTGCTACGGAGGGCCCCTACGAGCAGTACTTC. This gives the protein CAISATEGPYEQYF. V usage is TRBV10-3 and J usage is TRBJ2-7; tentative D call: TRBD2 (6 bases). Per the germline V gene, CDR1 is ENHRY and CDR2 is SYGVKD. This CDR3 region has 14 residues. The V end was cut by 4 bases, the J end by 2 bases, with 12 bases between.

This clonotype showed up many times. The chain carries TRBV11-1 and TRBJ2-1; D perhaps matches TRBD1 (6 bases). CDR3 length: 18 residues. Trimming shortened V by 1 base and J by 2 bases, and 18 bases separated the two germline ends. Germline CDR1 SGHAT, CDR2 FQDESV (reference sequence). The CDR3 DNA follows: TGTGCCAGCAGCTTAGAGGCCGTTTGGGGGCGTCCCTACAATGAGCAGTTCTTC. This sequence encodes CASSLEAVWGRPYNEQFF.